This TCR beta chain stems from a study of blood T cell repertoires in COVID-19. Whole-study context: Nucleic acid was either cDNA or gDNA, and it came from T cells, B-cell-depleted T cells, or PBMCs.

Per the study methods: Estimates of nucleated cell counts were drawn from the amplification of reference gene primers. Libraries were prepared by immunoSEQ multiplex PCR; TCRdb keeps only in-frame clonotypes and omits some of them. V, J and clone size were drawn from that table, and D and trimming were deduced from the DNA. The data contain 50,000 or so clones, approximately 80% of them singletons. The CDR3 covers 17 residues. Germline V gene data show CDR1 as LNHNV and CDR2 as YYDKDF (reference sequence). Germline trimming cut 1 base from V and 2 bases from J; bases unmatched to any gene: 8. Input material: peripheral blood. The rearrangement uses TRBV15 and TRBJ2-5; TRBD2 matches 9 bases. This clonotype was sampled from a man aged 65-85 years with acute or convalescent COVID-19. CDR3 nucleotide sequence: TGTGCCACCAGCAGAGGCAGTAGCGGGGGCCATCAAGAGACCCAGTACTTC. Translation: CATSRGSSGGHQETQYF.